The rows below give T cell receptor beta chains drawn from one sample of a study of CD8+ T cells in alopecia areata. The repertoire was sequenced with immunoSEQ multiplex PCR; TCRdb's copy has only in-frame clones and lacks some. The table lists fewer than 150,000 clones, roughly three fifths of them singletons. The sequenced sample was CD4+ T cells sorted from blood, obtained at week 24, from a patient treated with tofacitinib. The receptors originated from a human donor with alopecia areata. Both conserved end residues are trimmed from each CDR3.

CDR3aa: AWDRDGNQPQH
j_gene: TRBJ1-5
v_gene: TRBV30

CDR3aa: ASSLLAGAQMDEQY
j_gene: TRBJ2-7
v_gene: TRBV5-1

CDR3aa: ASSIGTAYEQY
j_gene: NA
v_gene: TRBV7-2

CDR3aa: ASSQVLSGSQY
j_gene: TRBJ2-3
v_gene: TRBV4-2

CDR3aa: ASVLKEQTDEQF
j_gene: TRBJ2-1
v_gene: TRBV23-1

CDR3aa: ASSFGAGTNQETQY
j_gene: TRBJ2-5
v_gene: TRBV5-1

CDR3aa: SVQASSYNSPLH
j_gene: TRBJ1-6
v_gene: TRBV29-1

CDR3aa: ASKKGDTTEAF
j_gene: TRBJ1-1
v_gene: TRBV19

CDR3aa: ASSEQGITDTQY
j_gene: TRBJ2-3
v_gene: TRBV2

CDR3aa: ASSIRGRMGETQY
j_gene: TRBJ2-5
v_gene: TRBV6-5

CDR3aa: ASSLYGTGELF
j_gene: TRBJ2-2
v_gene: TRBV7-3

CDR3aa: ASSPEAGRTNEKLF
j_gene: TRBJ1-4
v_gene: TRBV11-2

CDR3aa: ASSLRGSSWEETQY
j_gene: TRBJ2-5
v_gene: TRBV7-9

CDR3aa: ASSEPGSYGYT
j_gene: TRBJ1-2
v_gene: TRBV25-1

CDR3aa: ASSPAPGPYEQY
j_gene: TRBJ2-7
v_gene: TRBV11-3

CDR3aa: SVAGRLGSYEQY
j_gene: TRBJ2-7
v_gene: TRBV29-1

CDR3aa: ASSSGGKVPNSPLH
j_gene: TRBJ1-6
v_gene: TRBV9

CDR3aa: ASSRAGLADYEQY
j_gene: TRBJ2-7
v_gene: TRBV9

CDR3aa: ASRPGQSYYGYT
j_gene: TRBJ1-2
v_gene: TRBV2

CDR3aa: ASSRVGGSDNSPLH
j_gene: TRBJ1-6
v_gene: TRBV4-1

CDR3aa: AAQRGGGTDTQY
j_gene: TRBJ2-3
v_gene: TRBV7-9

CDR3aa: ASSDSNSPLH
j_gene: TRBJ1-6
v_gene: TRBV9

CDR3aa: ASSQDRRQSGANVLT
j_gene: TRBJ2-6
v_gene: TRBV4-3

CDR3aa: ASSLETGGRSPLH
j_gene: TRBJ1-6
v_gene: TRBV5-1

CDR3aa: ASRRDRGSNQPQH
j_gene: TRBJ1-5
v_gene: TRBV7-3

CDR3aa: ASSPTGPNTEAF
j_gene: TRBJ1-1
v_gene: TRBV18

CDR3aa: SVRLAADTQY
j_gene: TRBJ2-3
v_gene: TRBV29-1

CDR3aa: ASSLEGPARETQY
j_gene: TRBJ2-5
v_gene: TRBV5-1

CDR3aa: ASSLVPTNAETQY
j_gene: TRBJ2-5
v_gene: TRBV5-1

CDR3aa: ASSLELGQPQGTQY
j_gene: TRBJ2-5
v_gene: TRBV5-1

CDR3aa: ASIYDGGPYNEQF
j_gene: TRBJ2-1
v_gene: TRBV2

CDR3aa: ASSLNQGGWVNIQY
j_gene: TRBJ2-4
v_gene: TRBV7-2

CDR3aa: SGSGGGETQY
j_gene: TRBJ2-5
v_gene: TRBV29-1

CDR3aa: SARQLEAF
j_gene: TRBJ1-1
v_gene: TRBV29-1

CDR3aa: ASRRTGDPKSEAF
j_gene: TRBJ1-1
v_gene: TRBV13

CDR3aa: ASSSRGAYEQY
j_gene: TRBJ2-7
v_gene: TRBV7-2

CDR3aa: ASNRGDNTGELF
j_gene: TRBJ2-2
v_gene: TRBV5-1

CDR3aa: ASSLGQVLNSPLH
j_gene: TRBJ1-6
v_gene: TRBV4-3

CDR3aa: ASSVNSNSPLH
j_gene: TRBJ1-6
v_gene: TRBV9

CDR3aa: ASSPQGAYETQY
j_gene: TRBJ2-5
v_gene: TRBV18

CDR3aa: ASSYGDSYEQY
j_gene: TRBJ2-7
v_gene: TRBV6-5

CDR3aa: ASSLAMAGYGYT
j_gene: TRBJ1-2
v_gene: TRBV5-1

CDR3aa: ASSPPTSNEQY
j_gene: TRBJ2-7
v_gene: TRBV18

CDR3aa: ASSQHSDRGGGYT
j_gene: TRBJ1-2
v_gene: TRBV27

CDR3aa: ASSRRLQERGNEQF
j_gene: TRBJ2-1
v_gene: TRBV18

CDR3aa: ASSLGGRRDTEAF
j_gene: TRBJ1-1
v_gene: TRBV5-4

CDR3aa: SVTGTEAF
j_gene: TRBJ1-1
v_gene: TRBV29-1

CDR3aa: ASSESTLAFGTGELF
j_gene: TRBJ2-2
v_gene: TRBV25-1

CDR3aa: ASSLANSALH
j_gene: TRBJ1-6
v_gene: TRBV5-1

CDR3aa: AWSVGQVYEQY
j_gene: TRBJ2-7
v_gene: TRBV30

CDR3aa: ASSIAGTGGYGYT
j_gene: TRBJ1-2
v_gene: TRBV19

CDR3aa: ASSRLGQSGANVLT
j_gene: TRBJ2-6
v_gene: TRBV2

CDR3aa: ASSSLGRAEAF
j_gene: TRBJ1-1
v_gene: TRBV5-6

CDR3aa: ASSQEGLASYGVEQY
j_gene: TRBJ2-7
v_gene: TRBV4-1

CDR3aa: ASTRDGGSEQF
j_gene: TRBJ2-1
v_gene: TRBV5-1

CDR3aa: AWSLAGRFQETQY
j_gene: TRBJ2-5
v_gene: TRBV30

CDR3aa: ASSPGQGWVDTEAF
j_gene: TRBJ1-1
v_gene: TRBV6-6

CDR3aa: ASSVVGTPNTEAF
j_gene: TRBJ1-1
v_gene: TRBV9